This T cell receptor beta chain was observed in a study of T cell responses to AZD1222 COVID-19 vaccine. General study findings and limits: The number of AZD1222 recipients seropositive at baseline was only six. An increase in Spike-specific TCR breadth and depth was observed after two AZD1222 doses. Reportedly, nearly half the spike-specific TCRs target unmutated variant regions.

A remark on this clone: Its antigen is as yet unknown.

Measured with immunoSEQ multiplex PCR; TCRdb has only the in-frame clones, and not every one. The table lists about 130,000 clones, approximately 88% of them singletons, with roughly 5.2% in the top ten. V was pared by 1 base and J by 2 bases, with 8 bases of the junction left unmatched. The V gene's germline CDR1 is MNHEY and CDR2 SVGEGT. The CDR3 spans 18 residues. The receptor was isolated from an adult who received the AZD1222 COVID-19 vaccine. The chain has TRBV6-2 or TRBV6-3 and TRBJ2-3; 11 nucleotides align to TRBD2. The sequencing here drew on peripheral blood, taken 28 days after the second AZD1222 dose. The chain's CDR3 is CASSYFPHSGGATDTQYF. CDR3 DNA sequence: TGTGCCAGCAGTTACTTCCCCCATAGCGGGGGGGCCACAGATACGCAGTATTTT.